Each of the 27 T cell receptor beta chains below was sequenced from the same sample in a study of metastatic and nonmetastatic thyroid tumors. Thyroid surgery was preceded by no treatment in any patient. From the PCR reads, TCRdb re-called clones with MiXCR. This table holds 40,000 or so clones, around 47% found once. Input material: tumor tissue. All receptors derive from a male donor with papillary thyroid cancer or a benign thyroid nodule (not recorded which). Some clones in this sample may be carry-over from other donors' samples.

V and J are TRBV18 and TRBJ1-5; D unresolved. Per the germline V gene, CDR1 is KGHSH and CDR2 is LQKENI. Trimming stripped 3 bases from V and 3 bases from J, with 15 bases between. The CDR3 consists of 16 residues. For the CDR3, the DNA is TGTGCCAGCTCACCCAACAACCCAACGTCCAATCAGCCCCAGCATTTT. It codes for CASSPNNPTSNQPQHF.

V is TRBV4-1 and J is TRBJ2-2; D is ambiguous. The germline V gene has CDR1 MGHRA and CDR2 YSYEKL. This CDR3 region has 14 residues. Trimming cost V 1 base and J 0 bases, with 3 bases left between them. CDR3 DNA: TGCGCCAGCAGCCAAGTCCCGAACACCGGGGAGCTGTTTTTT. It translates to CASSQVPNTGELFF.

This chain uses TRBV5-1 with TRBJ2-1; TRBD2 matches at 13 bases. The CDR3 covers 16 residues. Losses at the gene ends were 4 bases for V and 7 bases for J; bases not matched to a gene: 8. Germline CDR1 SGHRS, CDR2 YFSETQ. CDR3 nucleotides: TGCGCCAGCAGCCCGGCGACTAGCGGGAGGTCAAATGAGCAGTTCTTC. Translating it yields CASSPATSGRSNEQFF.

The DNA of the CDR3 is TGTGCCAGCAGCTTATCGGGACTCACTACCACCCAGTACTTC. Protein product: CASSLSGLTTTQYF. The rearrangement uses TRBV7-9 and TRBJ2-5; D may be TRBD2 (6 bases). Trimming took off 2 bases at V and 8 bases at J, with 15 bases between the two ends. This CDR3 has 14 amino acids. Looked up from germline, CDR1 is SEHNR and CDR2 is FQNEAQ (reference sequence).

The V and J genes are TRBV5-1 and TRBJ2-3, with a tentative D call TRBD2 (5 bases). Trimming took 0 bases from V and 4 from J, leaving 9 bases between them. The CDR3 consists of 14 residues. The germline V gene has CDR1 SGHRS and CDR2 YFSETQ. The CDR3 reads CASSLDRGADTQYF. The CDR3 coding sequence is TGCGCCAGCAGCTTGGATCGGGGAGCAGATACGCAGTATTTT.

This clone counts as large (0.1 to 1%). In DNA form, the CDR3 reads TGTGCCAGCATGGATAGCGGGACCGGCGAGTCCTACAATGAGCAGTTCTTC. This translates into CASMDSGTGESYNEQFF. This chain uses TRBV9 with TRBJ2-1, with 8 bases identical to TRBD2. The V segment lost 6 bases and the J segment 1 base; nucleotides outside the gene matches: 12. The CDR3 consists of 17 residues. Per germline, CDR1 SGDLS and CDR2 YYNGEE.

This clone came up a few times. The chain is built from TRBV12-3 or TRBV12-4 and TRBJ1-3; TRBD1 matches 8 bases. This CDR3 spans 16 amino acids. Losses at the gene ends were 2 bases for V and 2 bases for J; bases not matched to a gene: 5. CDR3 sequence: CASSLQTGVAGNTIYF. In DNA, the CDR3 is TGTGCCAGCAGTTTACAGACAGGGGTCGCTGGAAACACCATATATTTT.

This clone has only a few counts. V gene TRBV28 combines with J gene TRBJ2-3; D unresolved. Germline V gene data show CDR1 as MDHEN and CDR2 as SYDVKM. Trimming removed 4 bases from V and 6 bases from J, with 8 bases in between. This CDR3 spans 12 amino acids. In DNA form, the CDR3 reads TGTGCCAGCAGTTGGGTGAGGGATACGCAGTATTTT. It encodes CASSWVRDTQYF.

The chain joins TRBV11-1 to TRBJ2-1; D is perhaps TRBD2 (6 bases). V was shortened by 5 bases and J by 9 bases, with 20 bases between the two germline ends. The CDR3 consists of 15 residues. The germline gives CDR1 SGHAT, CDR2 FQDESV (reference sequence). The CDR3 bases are TGTGCCAGCAGCAGGGACTGGGCGTCAGGAGGTGAGCAGTTCTTC. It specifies CASSRDWASGGEQFF.

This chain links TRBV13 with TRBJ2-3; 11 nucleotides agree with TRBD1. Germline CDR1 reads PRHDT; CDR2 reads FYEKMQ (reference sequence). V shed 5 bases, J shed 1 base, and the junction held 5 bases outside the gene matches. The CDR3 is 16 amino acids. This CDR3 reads CASSPGQGAGTDTQYF. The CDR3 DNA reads TGTGCCAGCAGCCCCGGACAGGGGGCCGGCACAGATACGCAGTATTTT.

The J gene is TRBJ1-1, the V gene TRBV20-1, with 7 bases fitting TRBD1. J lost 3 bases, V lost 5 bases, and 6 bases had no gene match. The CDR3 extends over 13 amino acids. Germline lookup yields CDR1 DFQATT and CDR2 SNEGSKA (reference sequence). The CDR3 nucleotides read TGCAGTGCTTCGACAGGGATGCACACTGAAGCTTTCTTT. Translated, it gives CSASTGMHTEAFF.

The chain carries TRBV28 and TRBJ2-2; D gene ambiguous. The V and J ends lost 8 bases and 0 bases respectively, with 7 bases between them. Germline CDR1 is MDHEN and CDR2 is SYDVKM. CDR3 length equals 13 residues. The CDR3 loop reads CASLGANTGELFF. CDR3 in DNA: TGTGCCAGCCTCGGCGCGAACACCGGGGAGCTGTTTTTT.

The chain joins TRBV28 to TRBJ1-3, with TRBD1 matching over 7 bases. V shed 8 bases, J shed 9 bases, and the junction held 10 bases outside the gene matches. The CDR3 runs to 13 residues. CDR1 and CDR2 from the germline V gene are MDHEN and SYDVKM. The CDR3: CASSRARDSTIYF. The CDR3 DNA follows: TGTGCCAGCTCTCGAGCCCGGGACAGCACCATATATTTT.

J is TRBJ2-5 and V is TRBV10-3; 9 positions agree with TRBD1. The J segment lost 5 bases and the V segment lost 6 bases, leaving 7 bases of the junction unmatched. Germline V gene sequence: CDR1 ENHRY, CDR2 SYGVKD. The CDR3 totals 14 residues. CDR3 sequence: CAIRGGQGGETQYF. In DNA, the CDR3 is TGTGCCATCAGGGGGGGACAGGGCGGCGAGACCCAGTACTTC.

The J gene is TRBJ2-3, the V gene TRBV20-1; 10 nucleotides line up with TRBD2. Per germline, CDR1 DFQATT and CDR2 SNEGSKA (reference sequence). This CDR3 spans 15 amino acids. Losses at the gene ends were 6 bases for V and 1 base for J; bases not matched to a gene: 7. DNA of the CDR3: TGCAGTGCCATACGGGGGACTAGCGGCACAGATACGCAGTATTTT. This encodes CSAIRGTSGTDTQYF.

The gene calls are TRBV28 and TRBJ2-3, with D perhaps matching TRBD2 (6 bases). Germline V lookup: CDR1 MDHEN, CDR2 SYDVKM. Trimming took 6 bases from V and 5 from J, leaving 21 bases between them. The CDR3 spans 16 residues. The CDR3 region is CASRSWRVGSKDTQYF. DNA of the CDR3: TGTGCCAGCAGGAGTTGGAGGGTCGGGTCTAAAGATACGCAGTATTTT.

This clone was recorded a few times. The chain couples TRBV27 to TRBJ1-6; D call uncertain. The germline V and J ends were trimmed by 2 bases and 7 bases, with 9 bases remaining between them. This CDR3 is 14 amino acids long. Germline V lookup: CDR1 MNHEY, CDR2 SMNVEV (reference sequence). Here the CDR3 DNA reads TGTGCCAGCAGTTTACGGGGAGAAAATTCACCCCTCCACTTT. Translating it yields CASSLRGENSPLHF.

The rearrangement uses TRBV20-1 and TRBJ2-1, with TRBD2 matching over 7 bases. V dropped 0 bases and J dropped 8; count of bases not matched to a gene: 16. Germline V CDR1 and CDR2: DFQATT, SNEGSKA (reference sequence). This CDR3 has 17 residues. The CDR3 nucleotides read TGCAGTGCTAGAGATCTTGCTAGCGGAGGTAGTATGTATGAGCAGTTCTTC. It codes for CSARDLASGGSMYEQFF.

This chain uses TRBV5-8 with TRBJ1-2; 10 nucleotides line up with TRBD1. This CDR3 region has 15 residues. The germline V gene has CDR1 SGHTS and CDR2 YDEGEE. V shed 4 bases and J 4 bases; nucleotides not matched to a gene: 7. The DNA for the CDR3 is TGTGCCAGCAGCATGGGACAGGGGAATACCTATGGCTACACCTTC. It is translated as CASSMGQGNTYGYTF.

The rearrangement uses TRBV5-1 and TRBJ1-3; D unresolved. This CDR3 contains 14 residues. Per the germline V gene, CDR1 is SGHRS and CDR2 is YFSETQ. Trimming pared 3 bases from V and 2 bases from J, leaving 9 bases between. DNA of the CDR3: TGCGCCAGCAGCTGGCGTGGCACTGGAAACACCATATATTTT. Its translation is CASSWRGTGNTIYF.

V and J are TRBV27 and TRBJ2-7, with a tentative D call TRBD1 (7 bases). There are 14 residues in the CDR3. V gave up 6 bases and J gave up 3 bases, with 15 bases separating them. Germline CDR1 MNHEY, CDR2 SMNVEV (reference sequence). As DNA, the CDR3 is TGTGCCAGCAGGCGGGACAGTACCTTCTACGAGCAGTACTTC. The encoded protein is CASRRDSTFYEQYF.

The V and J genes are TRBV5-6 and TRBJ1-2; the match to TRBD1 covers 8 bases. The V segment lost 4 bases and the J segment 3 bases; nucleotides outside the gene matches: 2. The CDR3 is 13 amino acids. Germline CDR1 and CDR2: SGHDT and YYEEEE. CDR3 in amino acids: CASSAQGDYGYTF. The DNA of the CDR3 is TGTGCCAGCAGCGCACAGGGGGACTATGGCTACACCTTC.

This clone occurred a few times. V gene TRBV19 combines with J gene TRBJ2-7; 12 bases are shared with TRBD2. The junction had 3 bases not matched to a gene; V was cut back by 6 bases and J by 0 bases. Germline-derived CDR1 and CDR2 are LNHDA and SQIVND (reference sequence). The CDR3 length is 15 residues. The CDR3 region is CASRMTSGSSYEQYF. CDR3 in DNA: TGTGCCAGTAGAATGACTAGCGGGAGCTCCTACGAGCAGTACTTC. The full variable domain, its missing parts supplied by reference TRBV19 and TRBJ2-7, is DGGITQSPKYLFRKEGQNVTLSCEQNLNHDAMYWYRQDPGQGLRLIYYSQIVNDFQKGDIAEGYSVSREKKESFPLTVTSAQKNPTAFYLCASRMTSGSSYEQYFGPGTRLTVT.

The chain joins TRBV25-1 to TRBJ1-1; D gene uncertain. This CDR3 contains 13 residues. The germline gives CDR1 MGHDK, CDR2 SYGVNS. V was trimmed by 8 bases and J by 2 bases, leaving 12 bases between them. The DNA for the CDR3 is TGTGCCAGCCGATCCCCCGTTAACACTGAAGCTTTCTTT. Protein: CASRSPVNTEAFF.

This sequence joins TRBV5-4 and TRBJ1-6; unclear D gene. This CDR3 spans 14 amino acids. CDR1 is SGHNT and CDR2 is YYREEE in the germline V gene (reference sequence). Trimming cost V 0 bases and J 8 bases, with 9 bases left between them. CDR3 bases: TGTGCCAGCAGCTTGGAAGGGCGGGATTCACCCCTCCACTTT. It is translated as CASSLEGRDSPLHF.

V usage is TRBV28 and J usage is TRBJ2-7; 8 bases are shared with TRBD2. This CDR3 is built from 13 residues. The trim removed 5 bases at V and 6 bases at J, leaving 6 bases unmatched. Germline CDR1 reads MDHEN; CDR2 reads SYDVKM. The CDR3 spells CASSVLAGSEQYF. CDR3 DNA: TGTGCCAGCAGTGTTCTAGCGGGCTCCGAGCAGTACTTC.

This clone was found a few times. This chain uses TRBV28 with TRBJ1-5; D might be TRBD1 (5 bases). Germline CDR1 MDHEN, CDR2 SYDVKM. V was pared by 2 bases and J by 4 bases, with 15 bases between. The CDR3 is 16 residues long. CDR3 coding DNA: TGTGCCAGCAGTTTAGGGGCCGGGCGCTTAAATCAGCCCCAGCATTTT. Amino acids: CASSLGAGRLNQPQHF. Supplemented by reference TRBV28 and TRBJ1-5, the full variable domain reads DVKVTQSSRYLVKRTGEKVFLECVQDMDHENMFWYRQDPGLGLRLIYFSYDVKMKEKGDIPEGYSVSREKKERFSLILESASTNQTSMYLCASSLGAGRLNQPQHFGDGTRLSIL.